These T cell receptor beta chains were read from a single sample in a study of PD-1 blockade in classical Hodgkin lymphoma. Clones were sequenced by immunoSEQ multiplex PCR, and TCRdb holds only the in-frame ones, with some missing. The top ten clones hold around 20% of a sample with some 84,000 clones, 75% to 90% of them seen once. The source was peripheral blood mononuclear cells (PBMCs), collected at baseline. These receptors were obtained from a human donor with classical Hodgkin lymphoma. Both conserved end residues are part of each CDR3. A D gene is named only where the DNA matches it firmly.

TRBJ1-2 TRBD1 TRBV4-3 TGCGCCAGCAGCCAAGATCCCCCCAGGGGGCGCGACTATGGCTACACCTTC CASSQDPPRGRDYGYTF
TRBJ2-4 TRBD2 TRBV5-1 TGCGCCAGCAGCTTACTAGCGGATGGGTTAGGAAACATTCAGTACTTC CASSLLADGLGNIQYF
TRBJ2-1 - TRBV5-4 TGTGCCAGCAGCTTGGAGGGTGGTTTCAATGAGCAGTTCTTC CASSLEGGFNEQFF
TRBJ2-7 TRBD2 TRBV7-9 TGTGCCAGCAGCTTAGATGCGGGAGAGGAGAACGAGCAGTACTTC CASSLDAGEENEQYF
TRBJ2-7 TRBD2 TRBV4-3 TGCGCCAGCAGCGCCGGACTAGCGGGAGGCTCCTACGAGCAGTACTTC CASSAGLAGGSYEQYF
TRBJ1-1 - TRBV19 TGTGCCAGTAGCCGAGGGGCCTTGAGGACTGAAGCTTTCTTT CASSRGALRTEAFF
TRBJ2-1 - TRBV5-1 TGCGCCAGCAGCTTGACAGCGGCGGGAATTAATGAGCAGTTCTTC CASSLTAAGINEQFF
TRBJ2-2 TRBD2 TRBV28 TGTGCCAGCGTCCGGGACTATATGACCGGGGAGCTGTTTTTT CASVRDYMTGELFF
TRBJ1-1 - TRBV7-9 TGTGCCAGCAGCTTAGAACCAAAAGTAGGGACTGAAGCTTTCTTT CASSLEPKVGTEAFF
TRBJ1-4 - TRBV4-1 TGCGCCAGCAGCCAAGATCTTGGCTCGAGGAGGAAAAAACTGTTTTTT CASSQDLGSRRKKLFF
TRBJ2-7 - TRBV4-1 TGCGCCAGCAGCCAAGGGCTCAGACCTTACGAGCAGTACTTC CASSQGLRPYEQYF
TRBJ2-2 - TRBV6-5 TGTGCCAGCAGCCCACGAGGGCTGAACACCGGGGAGCTGTTTTTT CASSPRGLNTGELFF
TRBJ2-7 TRBD2 TRBV19 TGTGCCAGTACGGCGACTAGCGGGTCCTACGAGCAGTACTTC CASTATSGSYEQYF
TRBJ2-1 - TRBV28 TGTGCCAGCCGTAGCGACGGGTCCTACAATGAGCAGTTCTTC CASRSDGSYNEQFF
TRBJ1-4 - TRBV5-1 TGCGCCAGCAGCTCAGACACCTACACCCTAACTAATGAAAAACTGTTTTTT CASSSDTYTLTNEKLFF